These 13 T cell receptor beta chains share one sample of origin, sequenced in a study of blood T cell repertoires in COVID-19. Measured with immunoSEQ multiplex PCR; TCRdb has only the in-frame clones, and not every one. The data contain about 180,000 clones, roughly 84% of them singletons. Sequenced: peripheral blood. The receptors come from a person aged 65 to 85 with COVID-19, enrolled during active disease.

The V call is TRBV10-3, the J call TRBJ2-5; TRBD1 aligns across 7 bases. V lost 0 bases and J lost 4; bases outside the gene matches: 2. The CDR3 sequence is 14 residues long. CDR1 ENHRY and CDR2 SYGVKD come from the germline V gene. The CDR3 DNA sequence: TGTGCCATCAGTGAGTCGTCAGGGGGAGAGACCCAGTACTTC. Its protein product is CAISESSGGETQYF.

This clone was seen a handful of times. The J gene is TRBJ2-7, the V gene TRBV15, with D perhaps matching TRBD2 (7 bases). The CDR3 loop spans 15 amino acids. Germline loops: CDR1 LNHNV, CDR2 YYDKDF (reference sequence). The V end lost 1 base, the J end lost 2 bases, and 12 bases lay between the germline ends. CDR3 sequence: CATSRVRGGAYEQYF. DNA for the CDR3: TGTGCCACCAGCAGAGTTCGAGGGGGGGCCTACGAGCAGTACTTC.

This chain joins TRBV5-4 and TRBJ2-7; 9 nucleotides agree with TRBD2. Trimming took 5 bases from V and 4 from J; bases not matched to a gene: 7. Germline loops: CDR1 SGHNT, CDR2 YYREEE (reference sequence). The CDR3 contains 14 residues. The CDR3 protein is CASRARGGAYEQYF. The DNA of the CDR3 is TGTGCCAGCAGAGCCCGCGGGGGGGCATACGAGCAGTACTTC.

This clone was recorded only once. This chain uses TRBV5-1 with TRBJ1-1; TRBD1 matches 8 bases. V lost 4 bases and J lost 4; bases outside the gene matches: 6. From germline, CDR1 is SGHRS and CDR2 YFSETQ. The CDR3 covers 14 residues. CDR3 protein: CASSTTGQGTEAFF. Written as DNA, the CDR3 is TGCGCCAGCAGCACAACCGGACAGGGCACTGAAGCTTTCTTT. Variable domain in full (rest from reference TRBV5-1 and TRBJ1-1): KAGVTQTPRYLIKTRGQQVTLSCSPISGHRSVSWYQQTPGQGLQFLFEYFSETQRNKGNFPGRFSGRQFSNSRSEMNVSTLELGDSALYLCASSTTGQGTEAFFGQGTRLTVV.

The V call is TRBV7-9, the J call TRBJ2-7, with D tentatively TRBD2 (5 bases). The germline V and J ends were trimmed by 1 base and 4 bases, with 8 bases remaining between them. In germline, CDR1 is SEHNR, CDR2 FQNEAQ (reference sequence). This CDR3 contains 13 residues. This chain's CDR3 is CASSLVGGYEQYF. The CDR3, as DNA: TGTGCCAGCAGCTTAGTAGGCGGGTACGAGCAGTACTTC.

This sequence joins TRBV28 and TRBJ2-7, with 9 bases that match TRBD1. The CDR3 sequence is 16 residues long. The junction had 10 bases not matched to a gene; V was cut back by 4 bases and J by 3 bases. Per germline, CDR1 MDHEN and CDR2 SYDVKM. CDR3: CASSWALGQGSYEQYF. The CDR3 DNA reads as TGTGCCAGCAGTTGGGCCCTGGGACAGGGTAGCTACGAGCAGTACTTC.

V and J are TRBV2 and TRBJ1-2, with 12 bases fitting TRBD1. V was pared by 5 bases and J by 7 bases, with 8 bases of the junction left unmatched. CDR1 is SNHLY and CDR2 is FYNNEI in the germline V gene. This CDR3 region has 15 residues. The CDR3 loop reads CASSSSGTGGSGYTF. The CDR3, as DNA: TGTGCCAGCAGTAGTTCCGGGACAGGGGGCTCTGGCTACACCTTC.

This chain's CDR3 is CASSWGGPETQYF. The CDR3 DNA is TGCGCCAGCAGCTGGGGGGGGCCGGAGACCCAGTACTTC. The chain couples TRBV5-1 to TRBJ2-5; a weak D match, TRBD2 (7 bases). Looked up from germline, CDR1 is SGHRS and CDR2 is YFSETQ. CDR3 length equals 13 residues. Trimming removed 3 bases from V and 5 bases from J, with 11 bases in between.

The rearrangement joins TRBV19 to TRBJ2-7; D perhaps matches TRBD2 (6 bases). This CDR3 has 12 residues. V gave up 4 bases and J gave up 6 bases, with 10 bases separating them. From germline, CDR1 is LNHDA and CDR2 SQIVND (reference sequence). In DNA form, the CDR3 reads TGTGCCAGTAGTACCCGCGGGGCCGAGCAGTACTTC. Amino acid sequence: CASSTRGAEQYF.

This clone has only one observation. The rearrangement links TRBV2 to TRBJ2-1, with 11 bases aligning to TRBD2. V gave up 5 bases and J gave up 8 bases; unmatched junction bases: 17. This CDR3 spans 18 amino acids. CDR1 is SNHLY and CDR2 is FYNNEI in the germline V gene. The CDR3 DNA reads TGTGCCAGCAGTCACCCCAGGTCTGGTAGCGGGAGGGGGGATGAGCAGTTCTTC. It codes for CASSHPRSGSGRGDEQFF.

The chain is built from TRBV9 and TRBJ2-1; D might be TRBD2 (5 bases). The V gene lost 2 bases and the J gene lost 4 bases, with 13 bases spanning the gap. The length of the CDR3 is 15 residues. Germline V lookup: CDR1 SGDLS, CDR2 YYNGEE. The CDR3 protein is CASSVVVDSYNEQFF. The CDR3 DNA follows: TGTGCCAGCAGCGTCGTTGTGGACTCATACAATGAGCAGTTCTTC.

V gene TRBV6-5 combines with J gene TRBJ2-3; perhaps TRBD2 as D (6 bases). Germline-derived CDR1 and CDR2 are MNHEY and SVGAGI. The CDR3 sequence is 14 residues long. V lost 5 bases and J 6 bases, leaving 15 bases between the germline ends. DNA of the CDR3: TGTGCCAGCAGTCCCGGGAGAACCGCCGATACGCAGTATTTT. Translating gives CASSPGRTADTQYF.

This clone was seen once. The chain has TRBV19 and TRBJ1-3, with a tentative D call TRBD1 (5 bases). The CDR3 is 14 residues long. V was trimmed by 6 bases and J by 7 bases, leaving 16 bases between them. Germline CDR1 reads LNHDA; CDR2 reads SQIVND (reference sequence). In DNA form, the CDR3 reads TGTGCCAGTAGGACGGTGGGGCAACGGAACACCATATATTTT. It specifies CASRTVGQRNTIYF.